The 2 T cell receptor beta chains below were found in one sample sequenced in a study of cytomegalovirus exposure and HLA in healthy donors. Primers for the PCR totalled 60 Vbeta and 13 Jbeta. TCRdb's copy holds only in-frame clones and misses some; the assay was immunoSEQ multiplex PCR. The repertoire has about 110,000 clones, 75% of them found once; the top ten carry around 2.6%. The source material was PBMCs. The receptors stem from a male donor in good health and CMV-seropositive.

The rearrangement links TRBV29-1 to TRBJ2-5, with 11 bases that match TRBD1. V dropped 7 bases and J dropped 4; count of bases not matched to a gene: 8. Germline loops: CDR1 SQVTM, CDR2 ANQGSEA. The CDR3 runs 14 residues. The CDR3 sequence: CSAARTGGLETQYF. The CDR3 DNA follows: TGCAGCGCAGCCAGGACAGGGGGCTTAGAGACCCAGTACTTC.

V gene TRBV12-5 combines with J gene TRBJ2-5; no clear D. Germline V lookup: CDR1 LGHNT, CDR2 FRNRAP. V was shortened by 3 bases and J by 3 bases, with 5 bases between the two germline ends. This CDR3 has 12 amino acids. CDR3 in DNA: TGTGCTAGTGGTTTCGCGGAAGAGACCCAGTACTTC. It codes for CASGFAEETQYF.